These 14 T cell receptor beta chains originate from one sample sequenced in a study of identical twins. Via MiXCR, TCRdb re-called the 5' RACE reads, giving one row per CDR3 protein. The repertoire has over 550,000 distinct CDR3 sequences, under 8.5% of them found once; the top ten carry less than 2%. This sample was shared with a second study, whose subject was yellow fever vaccine responses in identical twins.

Sequenced: PBMCs. Receptor source: a woman between 18 and 30 years old in good health.

A word on this clonotype: Given a much more abundant clone one base away, this may be a read error. The chain has TRBV12-3 or TRBV12-4 and TRBJ2-7, with TRBD2 matching over 12 bases. This CDR3 comprises 13 residues. The CDR3 coding sequence is TGTGCCAGCGGTTTACTAGCGGGAGGTGAGCAGTACTTC. It yields the protein CASGLLAGGEQYF.

The table lists this clonotype with many counts. V and J are TRBV25-1 and TRBJ2-1; D gene ambiguous. Germline V gene lookup returns CDR1 MGHDK and CDR2 SYGVNS. This CDR3 is built from 17 residues. V was clipped by 5 bases and J by 1 base, with 18 bases between them. CDR3 protein: CASSSSFGSSSYNEQFF. CDR3 nucleotides: TGTGCCAGCAGTTCCTCTTTCGGCTCCTCTTCCTACAATGAGCAGTTCTTC.

This clonotype was seen at least ten times. The CDR3 loop reads CASTPDRGFYEQYF. The CDR3 DNA reads as TGTGCCAGCACCCCCGACAGGGGTTTTTACGAGCAGTACTTC. The V and J genes are TRBV5-8 and TRBJ2-7; 8 bases fit TRBD1. The germline V gene encodes CDR1 SGHTS and CDR2 YDEGEE. The J segment lost 4 bases and the V segment lost 6 bases, leaving 9 bases of the junction unmatched. The CDR3 is 14 amino acids.

A few counts support this clonotype. The chain joins TRBV10-3 to TRBJ2-7; D uncertain. Germline loops: CDR1 ENHRY, CDR2 SYGVKD. The CDR3 sequence is 13 residues long. V gave up 0 bases and J gave up 3 bases, with 6 bases separating them. CDR3 sequence: CAISESRDYEQYV. CDR3 DNA: TGTGCCATCAGTGAGTCTAGGGACTACGAGCAGTACGTC.

V usage is TRBV4-1 and J usage is TRBJ2-3; 10 positions match TRBD2. Germline trimming cut 4 bases from V and 4 bases from J; bases unmatched to any gene: 5. The V gene's germline CDR1 is MGHRA and CDR2 YSYEKL. The CDR3 totals 15 residues. The CDR3 region is CASSPSGSGSDTQYF. The CDR3 DNA reads TGCGCCAGCAGCCCTAGCGGGAGCGGGTCAGATACGCAGTATTTT.

This clonotype appeared many times. V is TRBV7-9 and J is TRBJ2-3, with unresolved D. Trimming took off 2 bases at V and 3 bases at J, with 3 bases between the two ends. The germline V gene has CDR1 SEHNR and CDR2 FQNEAQ (reference sequence). The CDR3 sequence is 12 residues long. CDR3 nucleotide sequence: TGTGCCAGCAGCTTAATAACAGATACGCAGTATTTT. Translating gives CASSLITDTQYF.

The chain recombines TRBV12-3 or TRBV12-4 with TRBJ2-1; possibly TRBD2 for D (6 bases). This CDR3 is 14 amino acids long. The V end was cut by 5 bases, the J end by 4 bases, with 12 bases between. As DNA, the CDR3 is TGTGCCAGCAGTCACCGGGACTCTTACAATGAGCAGTTCTTC. Amino acid sequence: CASSHRDSYNEQFF.

CDR3 sequence reads: CASSWGTAVYEQFF. The CDR3 DNA reads TGCGCCAGCAGCTGGGGGACAGCGGTCTATGAGCAGTTCTTC. The chain is built from TRBV5-1 and TRBJ2-1, with TRBD1 matching 7 bases. The trim removed 3 bases at V and 8 bases at J, leaving 8 bases unmatched. CDR1 and CDR2 (germline): SGHRS, YFSETQ. The CDR3 is made up of 14 amino acids.

J is TRBJ2-5 and V is TRBV5-8; TRBD1 aligns across 8 bases. Germline V gene sequence: CDR1 SGHTS, CDR2 YDEGEE. The CDR3 spans 15 residues. V gave up 4 bases and J gave up 5 bases; unmatched junction bases: 10. The CDR3 DNA sequence: TGTGCCAGCAGCCCCGGACAGGGAAGGGGTGAGACCCAGTACTTC. Residues: CASSPGQGRGETQYF.

In this sample, this clonotype turned up many times. V and J are TRBV5-1 and TRBJ2-1, with 7 bases lining up with TRBD2. The ends lost 4 bases at V and 8 bases at J; junction bases unmatched: 12. The CDR3 has 15 amino acids. Germline V CDR1 and CDR2: SGHRS, YFSETQ. Here the CDR3 DNA reads TGCGCCAGCAGCATCAGCGGGGACCCGATCGATGAGCAGTTCTTC. Amino acids: CASSISGDPIDEQFF.

There are a few counts of this clonotype. This chain uses TRBV4-1 with TRBJ1-2; D is possibly TRBD1 (6 bases). V was clipped by 1 base and J by 6 bases, with 9 bases between them. Germline-derived CDR1 and CDR2 are MGHRA and YSYEKL. There are 13 residues in the CDR3. CDR3 sequence (DNA): TGCGCCAGCAGCCAAGGGACAGCGAATGGCTACACCTTC. This codes for CASSQGTANGYTF.

There are a few counts of this clonotype. The rearrangement links TRBV6-1 to TRBJ2-5, with 7 nucleotides matching TRBD2. With 6 bases clipped from V and 4 bases from J, the junction kept 8 bases outside the gene matches. From germline, CDR1 is MNHNS and CDR2 SASEGT. This CDR3 region has 14 residues. CDR3 amino acids: CASRRGGAPETQYF. The CDR3 bases are TGTGCCAGCAGGAGGGGAGGGGCCCCAGAGACCCAGTACTTC.

This clonotype was seen repeatedly, ten times or more. The genes are TRBV3-1 and TRBJ2-3; 7 positions match TRBD2. The CDR3 is 16 residues long. Germline values: CDR1 LGHDT, CDR2 YNNKEL (reference sequence). Trimming at V came to 0 bases and at J to 2 bases, leaving 5 bases not matched to a gene. The CDR3 DNA reads as TGTGCCAGCAGCCAAGAGTCTGCGGGGGACACAGATACGCAGTATTTT. Translated: CASSQESAGDTDTQYF.

The V call is TRBV5-1, the J call TRBJ2-5, with D unresolved. CDR1 SGHRS and CDR2 YFSETQ come from the germline V gene. Trimming took off 2 bases at V and 4 bases at J, with 15 bases between the two ends. This CDR3 has 15 residues. The CDR3 loop reads CASSLDFTVGETQYF. The CDR3 bases are TGCGCCAGCAGCTTAGACTTTACGGTGGGAGAGACCCAGTACTTC. The complete variable domain, with remaining parts taken from reference TRBV5-1 and TRBJ2-5, reads KAGVTQTPRYLIKTRGQQVTLSCSPISGHRSVSWYQQTPGQGLQFLFEYFSETQRNKGNFPGRFSGRQFSNSRSEMNVSTLELGDSALYLCASSLDFTVGETQYFGPGTRLLVL.